The 25 T cell receptor beta chains presented below share a single source sample, sequenced in a study of blood T cells in healthy people across ages. A second PCR of 7 to 11 cycles used a sample-barcoded 5' primer and a J-beta primer mix. Via MiXCR, TCRdb re-called the 5' RACE reads, giving one row per CDR3 protein. The sample carries some 700,000 distinct CDR3 sequences, approximately 22% recorded once. Sequencing was performed on blood. Receptors were obtained from a man aged 70-80 years in good health.

This clonotype was counted at least ten times. This chain uses TRBV29-1 with TRBJ1-2; D call uncertain. V lost 4 bases to trimming and J lost 8 bases, with 11 bases between them. Germline lookup yields CDR1 SQVTM and CDR2 ANQGSEA. The CDR3 sequence is 11 residues long. CDR3 coding DNA: TGCAGCGTTGGGATCAGTGAGGGCTACACCTTC. Translating gives CSVGISEGYTF.

V usage is TRBV5-1 and J usage is TRBJ2-3; maybe TRBD2 (5 bases). Germline assignment: CDR1 SGHRS and CDR2 YFSETQ. Trimming shortened V by 1 base and J by 6 bases, and 12 bases separated the two germline ends. The CDR3 is made up of 14 amino acids. In DNA, the CDR3 is TGCGCCAGCAGCTTGTCCGGGGTGATTGATACGCAGTATTTT. Amino acids: CASSLSGVIDTQYF.

There are many counts of this clonotype. The chain recombines TRBV5-1 with TRBJ1-3; 8 nucleotides line up with TRBD1. V trimming: 4 bases; J trimming: 3 bases; junction bases outside the gene matches: 3. This CDR3 is built from 14 residues. CDR1 and CDR2 (germline): SGHRS, YFSETQ. The DNA of the CDR3 is TGCGCCAGCAGCCCGACAGGGGATGGAAACACCATATATTTT. Translated, it gives CASSPTGDGNTIYF.

The chain joins TRBV5-1 to TRBJ2-3, with 9 nucleotides matching TRBD2. This CDR3 region has 16 residues. CDR1 and CDR2 from the germline V gene are SGHRS and YFSETQ. V lost 0 bases and J lost 3; bases outside the gene matches: 5. This CDR3 reads CASSLGVAGVTDTQYF. CDR3 DNA sequence: TGCGCCAGCAGCTTGGGTGTAGCGGGAGTAACAGATACGCAGTATTTT.

The table lists this clonotype with a few counts. The rearrangement uses TRBV12-3 or TRBV12-4 and TRBJ1-6, with D unresolved. V was shortened by 7 bases and J by 10 bases, with 14 bases between the two germline ends. There are 13 residues in the CDR3. CDR3 in amino acids: CASTGPGGSPLHF. CDR3 nucleotide sequence: TGTGCCAGCACTGGGCCGGGAGGCTCACCCCTCCACTTT.

The gene calls are TRBV3-1 and TRBJ1-6; tentative D call: TRBD1 (6 bases). Trimming cost V 5 bases and J 9 bases, with 14 bases left between them. Germline CDR1 is LGHDT and CDR2 is YNNKEL (reference sequence). The CDR3 spans 14 residues. CDR3 sequence: CASSSGGGSSPLHF. The CDR3 DNA reads as TGTGCCAGCAGCTCGGGGGGGGGCAGTTCACCCCTCCACTTT.

The chain couples TRBV11-2 to TRBJ2-1, with D perhaps given as TRBD1 or TRBD2 (6 bases each). This CDR3 comprises 14 residues. Germline loops: CDR1 SGHAT, CDR2 FQNNGV. Trimming pared 4 bases from V and 7 bases from J, leaving 14 bases between. CDR3 sequence: CASSSRGPANEQFF. In nucleotides, the CDR3 is TGTGCCAGCAGCTCCCGGGGGCCAGCGAATGAGCAGTTCTTC. The complete variable domain, with remaining parts taken from reference TRBV11-2 and TRBJ2-1, reads EAGVAQSPRYKIIEKRQSVAFWCNPISGHATLYWYQQILGQGPKLLIQFQNNGVVDDSQLPKDRFSAERLKGVDSTLKIQPAKLEDSAVYLCASSSRGPANEQFFGPGTRLTVL.

V and J are TRBV6-1 and TRBJ2-7; the D call may be TRBD1 or TRBD2 (5 bases each). CDR1 and CDR2 from the germline V gene are MNHNS and SASEGT. The CDR3 extends over 17 amino acids. The ends were cut back, 5 bases at V and 6 bases at J, with 26 bases in the middle. CDR3 in amino acids: CASSPRVRIRTSTEQYF. The CDR3 coding sequence is TGTGCCAGCAGTCCCAGGGTGCGGATCAGGACTTCGACCGAGCAGTACTTC.

In this sample, this clonotype turned up many times. In DNA form, the CDR3 reads TGTGCCAGTAGTATTTCGGGTTGGGCTAACTATGGCTACACCTTC. Translating it yields CASSISGWANYGYTF. This chain connects TRBV19 to TRBJ1-2; D gene ambiguous. Trimming left V 3 bases short and J 0 bases short, with 11 bases between. This CDR3 is built from 15 residues. Germline V gives CDR1 LNHDA, CDR2 SQIVND (reference sequence). Supplemented by reference TRBV19 and TRBJ1-2, the full variable domain reads DGGITQSPKYLFRKEGQNVTLSCEQNLNHDAMYWYRQDPGQGLRLIYYSQIVNDFQKGDIAEGYSVSREKKESFPLTVTSAQKNPTAFYLCASSISGWANYGYTFGSGTRLTVV.

The V and J genes are TRBV20-1 and TRBJ2-1; D is perhaps TRBD2 (6 bases). Germline V lookup: CDR1 DFQATT, CDR2 SNEGSKA (reference sequence). Trimming pared 2 bases from V and 7 bases from J, leaving 15 bases between. The CDR3 is 14 residues long. The CDR3 here is CSARIPGLQNEQFF. The CDR3 DNA reads TGCAGTGCTAGAATCCCGGGACTCCAGAATGAGCAGTTCTTC.

This clonotype was seen only a few times. The rearrangement uses TRBV5-1 and TRBJ2-2; 9 bases are a match to TRBD1. Looked up from germline, CDR1 is SGHRS and CDR2 is YFSETQ. There are 15 residues in the CDR3. With V trimmed by 4 bases and J by 5 bases, 6 bases remained unmatched. CDR3 sequence: CASSPGQGSTGELFF. The CDR3 DNA is TGCGCCAGCAGCCCCGGACAGGGGTCAACCGGGGAGCTGTTTTTT.

The chain recombines TRBV5-1 with TRBJ1-1; no clear D. The germline gives CDR1 SGHRS, CDR2 YFSETQ. The CDR3 is 15 amino acids. V dropped 1 base and J dropped 4 bases, with 14 bases sitting between them. CDR3 in DNA: TGCGCCAGCAGCTTGCTACCGGGAACGAGCACTGAAGCTTTCTTT. Its translation is CASSLLPGTSTEAFF.

The chain couples TRBV19 to TRBJ1-6; TRBD1 matches 8 bases. The CDR3 spans 15 residues. The junction had 5 bases not matched to a gene; V was cut back by 6 bases and J by 4 bases. CDR1 and CDR2 from the germline V gene are LNHDA and SQIVND (reference sequence). The DNA for the CDR3 is TGTGCCAGTAGAAGTGACAGGGGTTATAATTCACCCCTCCACTTT. This sequence encodes CASRSDRGYNSPLHF.

The chain links TRBV5-1 to TRBJ1-4; TRBD1 agrees at 9 bases. Germline CDR1 SGHRS, CDR2 YFSETQ. CDR3 length: 17 amino acids. J was trimmed by 8 bases and V by 4 bases; bases with no gene match: 15. CDR3 nucleotide sequence: TGCGCCAGCAGCCACTCCGGGACAGGGACGTCGGGAGAAAAACTGTTTTTT. Amino acid sequence: CASSHSGTGTSGEKLFF.

This clonotype occurred a few times. The V gene is TRBV3-1, the J gene TRBJ1-2; tentatively, D is TRBD1 (6 bases). Trimming took off 3 bases at V and 6 bases at J, with 14 bases between the two ends. The CDR3 sequence is 14 residues long. Germline CDR1 is LGHDT and CDR2 is YNNKEL (reference sequence). The CDR3 region has the DNA TGTGCCAGCAGCCACACGGACAGCATCGATGGCTACACCTTC. Translation gives CASSHTDSIDGYTF.

The CDR3 sequence is CASETGVGGYEQYF. CDR3 DNA sequence: TGTGCCAGCGAAACGGGGGTAGGAGGCTACGAGCAGTACTTC. J is TRBJ2-7 and V is TRBV6-1, with a tentative D call TRBD2 (6 bases). Germline CDR1 MNHNS, CDR2 SASEGT. Between the trimmed V and J ends, which lost 8 bases and 3 bases, there was a span of 17 bases. The CDR3 runs to 14 residues.

Notes on this clonotype: Germline is not matched at one junction end, which may reflect a read error. The chain carries TRBV9 and TRBJ1-5; 7 nucleotides agree with TRBD1. The CDR3 has 14 amino acids. Germline-derived CDR1 and CDR2 are SGDLS and YYNGEE. CDR3 residues: CASSSGGTHQPRHF. Written as DNA, the CDR3 is TGTGCCAGCAGCTCAGGGGGGACACATCAGCCCCGGCATTTT.

The gene calls are TRBV5-1 and TRBJ2-5; D gene ambiguous. The CDR3 covers 17 residues. V was cut by 4 bases and J by 1 base, with 20 bases left in between. Germline assignment: CDR1 SGHRS and CDR2 YFSETQ. CDR3 in amino acids: CASSLGFVVHLQETQYF. The CDR3 DNA sequence: TGCGCCAGCAGCCTCGGTTTTGTGGTGCACCTCCAAGAGACCCAGTACTTC.

The chain joins TRBV29-1 to TRBJ2-3, with no clear D. This CDR3 has 12 residues. V lost 4 bases to trimming and J lost 4 bases, with 9 bases between them. Germline V gene sequence: CDR1 SQVTM, CDR2 ANQGSEA. The CDR3 bases are TGCAGCGTTGTCCTAGTTGCAGATACGCAGTATTTT. Encoded protein: CSVVLVADTQYF.

This clonotype showed up just a few times. The V gene is TRBV20-1, the J gene TRBJ1-2; tentatively, D is TRBD1 (6 bases). The germline V gene encodes CDR1 DFQATT and CDR2 SNEGSKA (reference sequence). V gave up 0 bases and J gave up 3 bases, with 11 bases separating them. The length of the CDR3 is 14 residues. CDR3 in DNA: TGCAGTGCTAGAGATCAGGGGAGGGACTATGGCTACACCTTC. Translating gives CSARDQGRDYGYTF.

The chain combines TRBV20-1 with TRBJ1-3, with D hard to call. Germline CDR1 DFQATT, CDR2 SNEGSKA (reference sequence). This CDR3 is 15 amino acids long. The germline V and J ends were trimmed by 3 bases and 0 bases, with 12 bases remaining between them. Written as DNA, the CDR3 is TGCAGTGCTAGTATAACAGCAGGCTCTGGAAACACCATATATTTT. Its translation: CSASITAGSGNTIYF.

There are a few counts of this clonotype. The chain carries TRBV10-1 and TRBJ2-7; D is uncertain. The closer fit of TRBJ2-1 to the DNA end suggests the J call may be wrong. The length of the CDR3 is 13 residues. The V gene's germline CDR1 is WNHNN and CDR2 SYGVQD (reference sequence). The CDR3, as DNA: TGCGCCAGCGCCCGAGCCGGGTCGAATGAGCAGTTCTTC. Its translation: CASARAGSNEQFF.

This sequence joins TRBV5-1 and TRBJ2-7; 13 nucleotides match TRBD2. The CDR3 sequence is 14 residues long. In germline, CDR1 is SGHRS, CDR2 YFSETQ. Trimming removed 8 bases from V and 7 bases from J; junction bases left unmatched: 9. The CDR3 here is CASRGLAGVGEQYV. The CDR3 DNA reads as TGCGCCAGTCGCGGACTAGCGGGAGTGGGGGAGCAGTACGTC.

The chain links TRBV24-1 to TRBJ2-3, with TRBD2 identical over 14 bases. The germline V gene has CDR1 KGHDR and CDR2 SFDVKD. CDR3 length: 18 residues. Germline trimming cut 3 bases from V and 4 bases from J; bases unmatched to any gene: 8. The CDR3 protein is CATSDASPGLAGADTQYF. In DNA, the CDR3 is TGTGCCACCAGTGATGCATCTCCGGGACTAGCGGGAGCAGATACGCAGTATTTT.

This clonotype was counted only a few times. V is TRBV21-1 and J is TRBJ2-7; the DNA was not used to check the table's D call, TRBD1. TRBV21-1 is an annotated pseudogene. This CDR3 is 13 amino acids long. CDR3 in amino acids: CASSKWGRYEQYV. Written as DNA, the CDR3 is TGTGCCAGCAGCAAATGGGGCAGATACGAGCAGTACGTC.